The 5 T cell receptor beta chains presented below share a single source sample, sequenced in a study of cytomegalovirus exposure and HLA in healthy donors. The PCR employed 60 Vbeta primers together with 13 Jbeta primers. Clones were read by immunoSEQ multiplex PCR, and TCRdb kept only the in-frame ones, dropping some. The table lists 200,000 to 250,000 clones, around 75% of them singletons. What was sequenced was PBMCs. The receptors shown here come from a woman between 25 and 40 years old in good health and CMV-seronegative.

This clone appeared once. The rearrangement uses TRBV19 and TRBJ2-1; D unresolved. Germline V gene lookup returns CDR1 LNHDA and CDR2 SQIVND (reference sequence). V was shortened by 3 bases and J by 2 bases, with 14 bases between the two germline ends. The CDR3 spans 16 residues. The CDR3 protein is CASSMRGAAPYNEQFF. The CDR3 DNA reads TGTGCCAGTAGTATGAGAGGAGCTGCCCCCTACAATGAGCAGTTCTTC.

The V gene is TRBV30, the J gene TRBJ1-4, with unresolved D. The germline gives CDR1 GTSNPN, CDR2 SVGIG (reference sequence). This CDR3 is 16 amino acids long. V was clipped by 2 bases and J by 8 bases, with 21 bases between them. CDR3 nucleotide sequence: TGTGCCTGGAGTCTCCACCTTGACCCGGCGGGCGAAAAACTGTTTTTT. It translates to CAWSLHLDPAGEKLFF.

This chain uses TRBV19 with TRBJ2-1; 8 bases are a match to TRBD2. Germline V gene data show CDR1 as LNHDA and CDR2 as SQIVND (reference sequence). V lost 3 bases and J lost 9; bases outside the gene matches: 10. The CDR3 loop spans 15 amino acids. CDR3 residues: CASSMLREAMGEQFF. The CDR3 nucleotides read TGTGCCAGTAGTATGCTGCGGGAGGCCATGGGTGAGCAGTTCTTC.

The chain's CDR3 is CASSAGTPQREAFF. The DNA of the CDR3 is TGTGCCAGCAGTGCCGGGACACCCCAAAGAGAAGCTTTCTTT. This sequence joins TRBV27 and TRBJ1-1, with a possible D match to TRBD1 (6 bases). The CDR3 loop spans 14 amino acids. V lost 5 bases and J lost 8, with 18 bases in between. CDR1 and CDR2 (germline): MNHEY, SMNVEV (reference sequence).

V usage is TRBV5-1 and J usage is TRBJ2-7; weak D call: TRBD1 (6 bases). Germline V gene data show CDR1 as SGHRS and CDR2 as YFSETQ. V shed 4 bases and J shed 2 bases, with 10 bases lying between them. There are 13 residues in the CDR3. This chain's CDR3 is CASSVDRAYEQYF. In DNA form, the CDR3 reads TGCGCCAGCAGCGTGGACAGAGCCTACGAGCAGTACTTC.